Each of the 8 T cell receptor beta chains below was sequenced from the same sample in a study of T cells in tumors after PD-1 blockade. Clones were sequenced by immunoSEQ multiplex PCR, and TCRdb holds only the in-frame ones, with some missing. The table has fewer than 7,500 clones, approximately 80% seen once. Specimen: PBMCs, collected after anti-PD-1 therapy. These receptors all come from a human donor with advanced basal cell or squamous cell carcinoma (not recorded which).

This clone was picked up one time. The chain carries TRBV7-2 and TRBJ2-3; 8 bases map to TRBD2. The CDR3 is 17 amino acids. The trim removed 1 base at V and 4 bases at J, leaving 10 bases unmatched. Germline assignment: CDR1 SGHTA and CDR2 FQGNSA. The CDR3 nucleotides read TGTGCCAGCAGCTTAGGTTTCGGTAGCGGGGCGGCAGATACGCAGTATTTT. It is translated as CASSLGFGSGAADTQYF. Full variable domain (remainder filled in from reference TRBV7-2 and TRBJ2-3): GAGVSQSPSNKVTEKGKDVELRCDPISGHTALYWYRQSLGQGLEFLIYFQGNSAPDKSGLPSDRFSAERTGGSVSTLTIQRTQQEDSAVYLCASSLGFGSGAADTQYFGPGTRLTVL.

Concerning this clone itself: No DNA is shown, since the ends of the CDR3 on it are uncertain; the CDR3 is the one TCRdb lists. The V and J genes are TRBV6-6 and TRBJ1-1; TRBD1 is taken as the D call from the table, unchecked against the DNA. The CDR3 numbers 12 amino acids, ends counted. Germline CDR1 is MNHNY and CDR2 is SVGAGI (reference sequence). The CDR3 sequence is CASILANTEAFF.

The gene calls are TRBV6-2 or TRBV6-3 and TRBJ1-5, with TRBD1 as a possible D gene (5 bases). The length of the CDR3 is 18 residues. The V end lost 0 bases, the J end lost 2 bases, and 17 bases lay between the germline ends. Germline-derived CDR1 and CDR2 are MNHEY and SVGEGT. The chain's CDR3 is CASSYSRPGPRGNQPQHF. CDR3 bases: TGTGCCAGCAGTTACTCGAGGCCGGGACCTAGGGGCAATCAGCCCCAGCATTTT.

The chain carries TRBV5-8 and TRBJ1-2; D remains unclear. The CDR3 has 13 residues. The germline CDR1 and CDR2 sequences are SGHTS and YDEGEE. V gave up 2 bases and J gave up 4 bases, with 9 bases separating them. The chain's CDR3 is CASSFGEFYGYTF. DNA of the CDR3: TGTGCCAGCAGCTTTGGGGAATTCTATGGCTACACCTTC. Full variable domain (rest looked up from reference TRBV5-8 and TRBJ1-2): EAGVTQSPTHLIKTRGQQATLRCSPISGHTSVYWYQQALGLGLQFLLWYDEGEERNRGNFPPRFSGRQFPNYSSELNVNALELEDSALYLCASSFGEFYGYTFGSGTRLTVV.

The chain couples TRBV19 to TRBJ2-7, with D possibly being TRBD1 (6 bases). V gave up 4 bases and J gave up 0 bases, with 10 bases separating them. Germline values: CDR1 LNHDA, CDR2 SQIVND (reference sequence). This CDR3 is built from 14 residues. CDR3 nucleotide sequence: TGTGCCAGTAGTAAAGGACAGAGCTCCTACGAGCAGTACTTC. Encoded protein: CASSKGQSSYEQYF.

This chain connects TRBV19 to TRBJ1-2; TRBD1 matches 7 bases. CDR3 length: 16 residues. Germline V gene lookup returns CDR1 LNHDA and CDR2 SQIVND (reference sequence). V lost 3 bases and J lost 6; bases outside the gene matches: 13. In DNA form, the CDR3 reads TGTGCCAGTAGTATTATCCGGATAGACAGGGCGCATGGCTACACCTTC. Its translation is CASSIIRIDRAHGYTF.

This chain links TRBV10-1 with TRBJ2-2; no firm D call. CDR1 and CDR2 from the germline V gene are WNHNN and SYGVQD (reference sequence). Trimming stripped 6 bases from V and 3 bases from J, with 11 bases between. There are 14 residues in the CDR3. The CDR3 here is CASRKGRDTGELFF. CDR3 coding DNA: TGCGCCAGCAGGAAAGGACGGGACACCGGGGAGCTGTTTTTT.

In its sample, this clone was seen once. V is TRBV27 and J is TRBJ1-6; D unclear. Deletions cut 5 bases from V and 10 bases from J, with 12 bases between. From germline, CDR1 is MNHEY and CDR2 SMNVEV (reference sequence). The CDR3 is 13 amino acids. The CDR3 nucleotides are TGTGCCAGCAGTCCCGACGGGGTGTCACCCCTCCACTTT. It specifies CASSPDGVSPLHF.